These 13 T cell receptor beta chains were all obtained from the same sample, sequenced in a study of OX40 agonist ivuxolimab in advanced cancers. The data were produced by immunoSEQ multiplex PCR, yet TCRdb's version contains in-frame clones alone and is incomplete. The sample holds roughly 60,000 clones; approximately 85% are singletons and the top ten take roughly 4.5%. The sequencing here drew on CD4+ or CD8+ T cells sorted from blood, taken in a trial of the OX40 agonist ivuxolimab. Receptors were obtained from an adult with an advanced solid tumor such as melanoma, head and neck, liver or kidney cancer.

This clone was observed once. The gene calls are TRBV19 and TRBJ1-1, with 7 bases that match TRBD1. J was trimmed by 3 bases and V by 7 bases; bases with no gene match: 5. This CDR3 spans 13 amino acids. Germline values: CDR1 LNHDA, CDR2 SQIVND (reference sequence). The CDR3 DNA is TGTGCCAGTAATAACAGGGGAGACACTGAAGCTTTCTTT. Translating gives CASNNRGDTEAFF.

CDR3 sequence: CASSTGLAGRYNEQFF. The CDR3 bases are TGTGCCAGCAGCACCGGACTAGCGGGACGCTACAATGAGCAGTTCTTC. This chain connects TRBV7-9 to TRBJ2-1; 12 nucleotides match TRBD2. The CDR3 extends over 16 amino acids. Germline CDR1 SEHNR, CDR2 FQNEAQ (reference sequence). The ends lost 5 bases at V and 3 bases at J; junction bases unmatched: 5.

A few counts support this clone. The chain carries TRBV7-2 and TRBJ1-1; D may be TRBD1 (5 bases). The length of the CDR3 is 17 residues. From germline, CDR1 is SGHTA and CDR2 FQGNSA. V was shortened by 0 bases and J by 3 bases, with 17 bases between the two germline ends. The CDR3 region is CASSLAISQRGYTEAFF. The CDR3 nucleotides are TGTGCCAGCAGCTTAGCTATATCGCAGCGGGGGTACACTGAAGCTTTCTTT.

The sample holds one count of this clone. V is TRBV2 and J is TRBJ2-7; D ambiguous. V was shortened by 10 bases and J by 7 bases, with 14 bases between the two germline ends. The CDR3 has 11 residues. Germline CDR1 reads SNHLY; CDR2 reads FYNNEI. The CDR3 is CANWLGLEQYF. CDR3 DNA: TGTGCCAACTGGCTTGGGTTAGAGCAGTACTTC.

This clone appeared once. This chain connects TRBV7-2 to TRBJ1-1; 8 bases match TRBD1. The CDR3 sequence is 14 residues long. Per germline, CDR1 SGHTA and CDR2 FQGNSA. Trimming at V came to 0 bases and at J to 10 bases, leaving 7 bases not matched to a gene. CDR3 sequence (DNA): TGTGCCAGCAGCTTAGCCCTCGCGGGACAGGTAGCTTTCTTT. Residues: CASSLALAGQVAFF.

The chain is built from TRBV27 and TRBJ2-7; 10 bases are a match to TRBD1. V lost 5 bases and J lost 3; bases outside the gene matches: 4. CDR1 is MNHEY, CDR2 SMNVEV, per germline (reference sequence). The CDR3 consists of 14 residues. Here the CDR3 reads CASSAGTGVYEQYF. The CDR3 DNA is TGTGCCAGCAGTGCCGGGACAGGGGTCTACGAGCAGTACTTC.

The chain has TRBV2 and TRBJ1-5, with 8 bases identical to TRBD1. Trimming removed 3 bases from V and 7 bases from J; junction bases left unmatched: 11. Germline V CDR1 and CDR2: SNHLY, FYNNEI. The CDR3 is 16 amino acids. CDR3 DNA sequence: TGTGCCAGCAGTGACGACCGAGGACAGGGATACCAGCCCCAGCATTTT. This translates into CASSDDRGQGYQPQHF.

This rearrangement joins TRBV10-3 to TRBJ2-2; 11 nucleotides agree with TRBD1. Trimming removed 6 bases from V and 7 bases from J; junction bases left unmatched: 4. Germline assignment: CDR1 ENHRY and CDR2 SYGVKD. This CDR3 comprises 14 residues. CDR3 bases: TGTGCCATCAGGAGGACAGGGGGCCACGGGGAGCTGTTTTTT. Translating gives CAIRRTGGHGELFF.

The chain couples TRBV7-9 to TRBJ1-3, with D uncertain. Germline V gene lookup returns CDR1 SEHNR and CDR2 FQNEAQ (reference sequence). Trimming shortened V by 5 bases and J by 0 bases, and 5 bases separated the two germline ends. This CDR3 contains 13 residues. The CDR3: CASSQSSGNTIYF. CDR3 DNA sequence: TGTGCCAGCAGCCAGTCCTCTGGAAACACCATATATTTT.

The sample holds a few counts of this clone. The sample contains more than one DNA sequence encoding this CDR3. The chain employs TRBV28 and TRBJ2-1; 7 bases match TRBD2. The CDR3 is 14 amino acids. V trimming: 9 bases; J trimming: 2 bases; junction bases outside the gene matches: 7. The germline CDR1 and CDR2 sequences are MDHEN and SYDVKM. The CDR3 sequence: CASSGGSTYNEQFF. The CDR3 coding sequence is TGTGCCAGTTCAGGCGGGAGCACCTACAATGAGCAGTTCTTC.

V gene TRBV6-1 combines with J gene TRBJ1-4; D unresolved. CDR1 is MNHNS and CDR2 is SASEGT in the germline V gene. V was cut by 2 bases and J by 5 bases, with 6 bases left in between. The CDR3 has 13 amino acids. The CDR3 here is CASSELVNEKLFF. The CDR3 nucleotides are TGTGCCAGCAGTGAACTGGTAAATGAAAAACTGTTTTTT.

The chain couples TRBV11-2 to TRBJ2-5; a possible D gene is TRBD1 (5 bases). Germline V lookup: CDR1 SGHAT, CDR2 FQNNGV. The CDR3 has 14 amino acids. V was shortened by 6 bases and J by 1 base, with 12 bases between the two germline ends. The CDR3 DNA follows: TGTGCCAGCAGAGCAAGACAGTTCCAAGAGACCCAGTACTTC. Translated, it gives CASRARQFQETQYF.

The chain employs TRBV9 and TRBJ2-1; 8 bases fit TRBD2. The CDR3 spans 18 residues. CDR1 and CDR2 (germline): SGDLS, YYNGEE. V shed 0 bases and J 0 bases; nucleotides not matched to a gene: 8. The CDR3 DNA follows: TGTGCCAGCAGCGTAGAGGCTAGCGGGTTACTCTCCTACAATGAGCAGTTCTTC. Translating it yields CASSVEASGLLSYNEQFF. Full variable domain (outside the CDR3, taken from reference TRBV9 and TRBJ2-1): DSGVTQTPKHLITATGQRVTLRCSPRSGDLSVYWYQQSLDQGLQFLIQYYNGEERAKGNILERFSAQQFPDLHSELNLSSLELGDSALYFCASSVEASGLLSYNEQFFGPGTRLTVL.